These T cell receptor beta chains were read from a single sample in a study of T cells in Graves' hyperthyroidism and ophthalmopathy. TCRdb re-called the multiplex PCR reads with MiXCR, one entry per CDR3 protein. The data show 300,000 or so distinct CDR3 sequences, 21% seen once. The material sequenced was blood. The receptors were sampled from a woman aged 45 to 65 with Graves' hyperthyroidism. CDR3s include the opening cysteine and the closing phenylalanine or tryptophan. D genes are given only for firm matches. Not all rows give a size; the values are once, few, many and, for expanded clones, a class.

d_gene | j_gene | abundance | v_gene | CDR3nt | CDR3aa
NA | TRBJ2-2 | many | TRBV29-1 | TGCAGCGTTGCGCAGGGAGGCACCGGGGAGCTGTTTTTT | CSVAQGGTGELFF
NA | TRBJ1-5 | few | TRBV19 | TGTGCCAGTAGTGCTGGACGATCTGGGCAGCCCCAGCATTTT | CASSAGRSGQPQHF
NA | TRBJ1-3 | NA | TRBV28 | TGTGCCAGCAGCGCACATCCGGGACGGAACTCTGGAAACACCATATATTTT | CASSAHPGRNSGNTIYF
NA | TRBJ2-1 | few | TRBV20-1 | TGCAGTGCTAGACGACGGGACAATGAGCAGTTCTTC | CSARRRDNEQFF
NA | TRBJ2-7 | NA | TRBV7-9 | TGTGCCAGCAGCTTAGCGGGAAGGGACTACGAGCAGTACTTC | CASSLAGRDYEQYF
TRBD2 | TRBJ2-1 | many | TRBV20-1 | TGCAGTGCCCCTAGCGGGATTCGAAATGAGCAGTTCTTC | CSAPSGIRNEQFF
NA | TRBJ2-7 | NA | TRBV5-4 | TGTGCCAGCAGCCGTCCGGAGGGCGAGCAGTACTTC | CASSRPEGEQYF
TRBD2 | TRBJ2-7 | many | TRBV20-1 | TGCAGTACCAGCTCCGGGACTAGCGGGAGGGGATACGAGCAGTACTTC | CSTSSGTSGRGYEQYF
NA | TRBJ1-3 | NA | TRBV20-1 | TGCAGTGCTAGAGTTGTGCCTTCGGGGTCTGGAAACACCATATATTTT | CSARVVPSGSGNTIYF
NA | TRBJ1-1 | few | TRBV29-1 | TGCAGCGGGAAATGGGCGCCGGACACTGAAGCTTTCTTT | CSGKWAPDTEAFF
NA | TRBJ2-2 | many | TRBV12-3/TRBV12-4 | TGTGCCAGCGGAAGCGTAAACACCGGGGAGCTGTTTTTT | CASGSVNTGELFF
NA | TRBJ2-5 | few | TRBV29-1 | TGCAGCGTTGGGGGGACTGCCGCGAGAGAGACCCAGTACTTC | CSVGGTAARETQYF
NA | TRBJ2-3 | few | TRBV18 | TGTGCCAGCTCACCAGGGGGGATAGTGGCGGAAGATACGCAGTATTTT | CASSPGGIVAEDTQYF
NA | TRBJ1-2 | many | TRBV6-1 | TGTGCCAGCAGTGACATAGGAACAGCTAACTATGGCTACACCTTC | CASSDIGTANYGYTF
TRBD2 | TRBJ2-2 | many | TRBV12-5 | TGTGCTAGTGGTCTTTCTTCTAGCGGGGTATCCGGGGAGCTGTTTTTT | CASGLSSSGVSGELFF
TRBD1 | TRBJ1-5 | NA | TRBV20-1 | TGCAGTGCTAGAGAGACAGGGGGGGATCAGCCCCAGCATTTT | CSARETGGDQPQHF
NA | TRBJ2-1 | many | TRBV7-9 | TGTGCCAGCGTCCCTCGAACGGGTGGGGCAGGCAGGGACAATGAGCAGTTCTTC | CASVPRTGGAGRDNEQFF
NA | TRBJ1-1 | many | TRBV24-1 | TGTGCCACCAGTGATTTAACCGGGACTGAAGCTTTCTTT | CATSDLTGTEAFF
NA | TRBJ2-5 | many | TRBV11-3 | TGTGCCAGCAGCGAGGGACCCTCCCGAGGGACCCAGTACTTC | CASSEGPSRGTQYF
NA | TRBJ2-2 | many | TRBV28 | TGTGCCAGCAGTTTGCTCGCGGGGTTACTCACCGGGGAGCTGTTTTTT | CASSLLAGLLTGELFF
NA | TRBJ1-4 | NA | TRBV14 | TGTGCCAGCAGTCTGATTCCAACTAATGAAAAACTGTTTTTT | CASSLIPTNEKLFF
NA | TRBJ2-1 | NA | TRBV7-2 | TGTGCCAGCAGCTTTGCGAGGGACCCTCCGTACAATGAGCAGTTCTTC | CASSFARDPPYNEQFF
TRBD1 | TRBJ2-4 | few | TRBV28 | TGTGCCAGCAGCCTCACAGGGGGCACAACAAACATTCAGTACTTC | CASSLTGGTTNIQYF
TRBD1 | TRBJ1-2 | NA | TRBV3-1 | TGTGCCAGCAGCCAGACGACGACAGGGGCCTATGGCTACACCTTC | CASSQTTTGAYGYTF
TRBD2 | TRBJ2-7 | NA | TRBV11-2 | TGTGCCAGCAGCTCCTATAGCGGGAACTCCTACGAGCAGTACTTC | CASSSYSGNSYEQYF
NA | TRBJ1-4 | many | TRBV7-9 | TGTGCCAGCAGCTTAGCGCTTGGGCAGGGCGGTGAAAAACTGTTTTTT | CASSLALGQGGEKLFF
TRBD2 | TRBJ2-1 | NA | TRBV3-1 | TGTGCCAGCAGCCTTCGACTAGCTCACAATGAGCAGTTCTTC | CASSLRLAHNEQFF
NA | TRBJ2-5 | many | TRBV2 | TGTGCCAGCAGTACTCAAGGACTTCAAGAGACCCAGTACTTC | CASSTQGLQETQYF
NA | TRBJ2-1 | many | TRBV18 | TGTGCCAGCTCACGTGTGAAGGGCAACTACAATGAGCAGTTCTTC | CASSRVKGNYNEQFF
NA | TRBJ1-2 | many | TRBV3-1 | TGTGCCAGCAGCCAATGGGCAGGGGAGAACTATGGCTACACCTTC | CASSQWAGENYGYTF
TRBD1 | TRBJ2-6 | few | TRBV9 | TGTGCCAGCAGCGGTGGGGACAGCCCGGCCAACGTCCTGACTTTC | CASSGGDSPANVLTF
NA | TRBJ2-2 | many | TRBV18 | TGTGCCAGCTCACCACCACAGAAGCCCACCGGGGAGCTGTTTTTT | CASSPPQKPTGELFF
NA | TRBJ1-1 | many | TRBV7-3 | TGTGCCAGCAGCCTGGACAGAATGAACACTGAAGCTTTCTTT | CASSLDRMNTEAFF
NA | TRBJ2-3 | NA | TRBV9 | TGTGCCAGCAGCCCGCGTTGGGATACGCAGTATTTT | CASSPRWDTQYF
TRBD1 | TRBJ1-6 | NA | TRBV15 | TGTGCCACCAGCAGATCCACAGGGGACGGCCCACCCCTCCACTTT | CATSRSTGDGPPLHF
NA | TRBJ1-4 | many | TRBV18 | TGTGCCAGCTCACCAGCCCAGGTGAATGAAAAACTGTTTTTT | CASSPAQVNEKLFF
NA | TRBJ2-7 | many | TRBV14 | TGTGCCAGCAGCCAAGAAGAGGGGATGGGGCAGTACTTC | CASSQEEGMGQYF
TRBD1 | TRBJ1-5 | many | TRBV6-1 | TGTGCCAGCAGTCGGGACAGGCAGCCCCAGCATTTT | CASSRDRQPQHF
NA | TRBJ1-5 | many | TRBV27 | TGTGCCAGCAGTTTAACATATAGCAATCAGCCCCAGCATTTT | CASSLTYSNQPQHF
TRBD1 | TRBJ1-1 | many | TRBV6-1 | TGTGCCAGCAGTGAACAGGGGGTGATGAACACTGAAGCTTTCTTT | CASSEQGVMNTEAFF